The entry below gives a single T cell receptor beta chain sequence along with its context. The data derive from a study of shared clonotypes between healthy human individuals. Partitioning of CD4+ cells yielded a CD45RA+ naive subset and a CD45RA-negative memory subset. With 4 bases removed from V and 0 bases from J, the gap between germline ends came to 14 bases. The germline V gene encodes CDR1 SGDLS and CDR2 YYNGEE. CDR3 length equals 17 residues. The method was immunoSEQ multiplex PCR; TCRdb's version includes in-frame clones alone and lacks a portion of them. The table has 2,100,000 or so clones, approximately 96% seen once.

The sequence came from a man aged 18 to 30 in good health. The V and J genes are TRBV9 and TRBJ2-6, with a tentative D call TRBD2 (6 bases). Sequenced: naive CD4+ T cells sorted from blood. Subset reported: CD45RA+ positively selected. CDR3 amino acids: CASSPRDGYSGANVLTF. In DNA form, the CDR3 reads TGTGCCAGCAGCCCGCGGGACGGCTACTCTGGGGCCAACGTCCTGACTTTC.